A selection of T cell receptor beta chains follows, all from one sample in a study of OX40 agonist ivuxolimab in advanced cancers. The assay was immunoSEQ multiplex PCR, and TCRdb's table has in-frame clones only and misses some. The sample shows approximately 41,000 clones, approximately 88% of them seen only once. Specimen: CD4+ or CD8+ T cells sorted from blood, collected in a trial of the OX40 agonist ivuxolimab. The receptors shown here come from an adult with an advanced solid tumor such as melanoma, head and neck, liver or kidney cancer. The CDR3 runs from the conserved cysteine through the conserved F or W. D genes are given only for firm matches. Clone size is given for some rows only: seen once, a few or many times, or a class if the clone is expanded.

D gene,CDR3 length,clone size,V gene,J gene,CDR3 protein,CDR3 DNA
-,13,-,TRBV10-3,TRBJ1-3,CAIGVSSGNTIYF,TGTGCCATAGGGGTTTCCTCTGGAAACACCATATATTTT
-,16,once,TRBV5-4,TRBJ1-1,CATSRRGPDLPTEAFF,TGTGCCACCTCGAGGAGGGGTCCGGACCTCCCCACTGAAGCTTTCTTT
-,14,-,TRBV21-1,TRBJ1-2,CASSKGGVEDGYTF,TGTGCCAGCAGCAAAGGGGGGGTAGAGGATGGCTACACCTTC
-,14,-,TRBV25-1,TRBJ2-5,CASTPRIRQETQYF,TGTGCCAGCACCCCAAGGATACGACAAGAGACCCAGTACTTC
-,13,-,TRBV30,TRBJ1-3,CAWTPKSGNTIYF,TGTGCCTGGACTCCCAAATCGGGAAACACCATATATTTT
-,16,-,TRBV7-8,TRBJ2-2,CASSFRQAANTGELFF,TGTGCCAGCAGCTTTCGACAGGCTGCGAACACCGGGGAGCTGTTTTTT
-,15,-,TRBV7-3,TRBJ1-4,CASSPIGVANEKLFF,TGTGCCAGCAGCCCTATTGGGGTAGCTAATGAAAAACTGTTTTTT
-,13,-,TRBV11-2,TRBJ2-7,CASSLDLDYEQYF,TGTGCCAGCAGCTTAGATTTGGACTACGAGCAGTACTTC
TRBD1,13,-,TRBV6-5,TRBJ1-5,CASKKQGSQPQHF,TGTGCCAGCAAGAAACAGGGGAGCCAGCCCCAGCATTTT
-,11,once,TRBV11-2,TRBJ2-7,CASSEVGVQYF,TGTGCCAGCAGCGAAGTAGGGGTGCAGTACTTC
-,15,-,TRBV5-1,TRBJ2-2,CASSLGGENTGELFF,TGCGCCAGCAGCTTGGGGGGCGAGAACACCGGGGAGCTGTTTTTT
-,12,few,TRBV30,TRBJ1-6,CASGGVNSPLHF,TGTGCCTCCGGAGGGGTTAATTCACCCCTCCACTTT
-,15,-,TRBV7-2,TRBJ1-2,CASSASPSEGYGYTF,TGTGCCAGCAGCGCCTCCCCAAGCGAGGGCTATGGCTACACCTTC
-,12,-,TRBV2,TRBJ1-6,CAEASRNSPLHF,TGTGCCGAAGCATCACGGAATTCACCCCTCCACTTT
-,16,-,TRBV11-3,TRBJ1-4,CASSRDLTSTNEKLFF,TGTGCCAGCAGTCGGGACCTCACCTCGACTAATGAAAAACTGTTTTTT
-,15,-,TRBV6-6,TRBJ2-7,CASSQQRTVLYEQYF,TGTGCCAGCAGCCAACAGAGGACGGTGCTCTACGAGCAGTACTTC
-,13,-,TRBV5-4,TRBJ2-7,CASSLDAGREQYF,TGTGCCAGCAGCTTGGACGCTGGGCGCGAGCAGTACTTC
-,11,-,TRBV5-1,TRBJ2-3,CASSLVDTQYF,TGCGCCAGCAGCTTGGTGGATACGCAGTATTTT
TRBD1,14,-,TRBV19,TRBJ1-2,CASSMVDRDYGYTF,TGTGCCAGTAGTATGGTGGACAGGGACTATGGCTACACCTTC
TRBD1,16,-,TRBV4-1,TRBJ2-5,CASSHRTGRAQETQYF,TGCGCCAGCAGCCATAGGACAGGGAGAGCCCAGGAGACCCAGTACTTC
-,14,-,TRBV7-2,TRBJ1-5,CASSGSGYSQPQHF,TGTGCCAGCAGCGGTTCAGGGTATAGCCAGCCCCAGCATTTT
-,11,once,TRBV10-3,TRBJ2-7,CAISEGEEQYF,TGTGCCATCAGTGAGGGGGAAGAGCAGTACTTC
TRBD1,14,-,TRBV9,TRBJ2-5,CASSRGQGQETQYF,TGTGCCAGCAGCCGGGGACAGGGCCAAGAGACCCAGTACTTC
TRBD2,15,-,TRBV7-2,TRBJ2-3,CASSSGGTSTDTQYF,TGTGCCAGCAGCTCGGGGGGGACAAGCACAGATACGCAGTATTTT
-,12,-,TRBV2,TRBJ1-1,CASRTENTEAFF,TGTGCCAGCCGCACAGAGAACACTGAAGCTTTCTTT
-,13,once,TRBV6-5,TRBJ2-3,CASSYFFTDTQYF,TGTGCCAGCAGTTACTTTTTTACAGATACGCAGTATTTT
-,16,-,TRBV7-2,TRBJ2-2,CASSSLRGQGPGELFF,TGTGCCAGCAGCTCACTCAGGGGTCAAGGGCCCGGGGAGCTGTTTTTT
-,13,once,TRBV27,TRBJ2-1,CASSPRSYNEQFF,TGTGCCAGCAGCCCGCGGTCCTACAATGAGCAGTTCTTC
TRBD2,16,-,TRBV7-3,TRBJ2-2,CASSRGTSFYTGELFF,TGTGCCAGCAGCAGGGGGACTAGTTTCTACACCGGGGAGCTGTTTTTT
-,13,once,TRBV29-1,TRBJ1-2,CSVGSGENYGYTF,TGCAGCGTGGGATCAGGGGAGAACTATGGCTACACCTTC
-,15,-,TRBV9,TRBJ1-1,CASSPGWVGNTEAFF,TGTGCCAGCAGCCCCGGATGGGTGGGGAACACTGAAGCTTTCTTT
TRBD1,14,-,TRBV5-1,TRBJ2-7,CASSPPDRGSEQYF,TGCGCCAGCAGCCCCCCGGACAGGGGTAGCGAGCAGTACTTC
TRBD1,14,-,TRBV11-2,TRBJ2-7,CASSSGTGPYEQYF,TGTGCCAGCAGCTCTGGGACAGGCCCCTACGAGCAGTACTTC
-,14,-,TRBV2,TRBJ2-3,CASSLGSVPDTQYF,TGTGCCAGCAGCTTAGGGTCAGTTCCCGATACGCAGTATTTT
TRBD2,16,-,TRBV7-2,TRBJ2-3,CASSPGLAGGTDTQYF,TGTGCCAGCAGCCCCGGACTAGCGGGGGGGACAGATACGCAGTATTTT